The subject of this entry is one TCR beta chain. This clone has just a few counts. Its target antigen remains unknown. Base quality data are lacking; no much larger clone is found one base away. The CDR3 regions of human TCRbeta chains were analyzed by immunosequencing. In the paper's pipeline: TCRs in the repertoires were compared against a reference library of SARS-CoV-2-specific TCRs that had been generated with the MIRA antigen-specificity platform. Breadth was defined as the fraction of unique TCRs that were SARS-CoV-2-associated, and depth was defined as the fraction of total T cells that were SARS-CoV-2-associated. Using the MIRA data, every spike-specific TCR was mapped to the spike region that the TCR reacted to and assigned to either a CD4 or a CD8 class. Log10-transformed breadth and depth values were compared by one-way ANOVA with Sidak's multiple comparisons tests. As stored in TCRdb, this immuneACCESS dataset retains in-frame rearrangements with V and J assigned. A fraction of the clones does not appear; measured against another copy, unresolved V genes explain less than half of the discrepancy, and the remainder lacks a known reason. The V and J calls and the clone size are those of that table, but D and trimming were determined from the DNA. The table for this sample lists around 100,000 clones; more than 75% of them were counted only once. The ten biggest clones cover about 15% of the sample.

The sample originates from a study of T cell responses to AZD1222 COVID-19 vaccine (dated by TCRdb to 2020 to 2022). Describing the broader study: AZD1222 recipients whose second dose came at about 4 weeks and those whose second dose came at about 12 weeks were combined into one group, since spike-specific TCR depth and breadth did not differ between the two schedules. TCR sequencing covered roughly 230 trial participants: 200 to 210 given two doses of AZD1222 and 26 given two doses of MenACWY control vaccine. Enrollment into the trials was organized by age into subgroups of 18-55, 56-69 and 70-plus years, and those subgroups contained approximately 150, 30 and 60 TCR-sequenced participants, respectively. Summary of the overall study and its limitations: After two AZD1222 doses, both the breadth and the depth of spike-specific TCRs were significantly higher than at day 0 and than in MenACWY recipients. Most participants were white British and females outnumbered males, and the authors suggested that clonal diversity may have been underestimated. No day 14 peak-response samples were available, so repertoires were characterized only after the peak T cell response. The 56-69-year group was small, and its depth increase did not reach significance, likely because of low power. Reportedly, almost half of the unique spike-specific TCRs recognized epitopes lying outside the regions that are mutated in the B.1.351 and B.1.1.7 variants. CD4 TCRs associated with the vaccine covered the entire spike protein, and the dominant responses were in regions 160-218 and 743-854. Conclusions about previously exposed vaccinees are limited, since just 6 or 7 AZD1222 recipients were seropositive for SARS-CoV-2 at baseline.

The CDR3 measures 16 amino acids from cysteine to phenylalanine. The DNA shown is the 48-base CDR3, in frame from base 1. V is trimmed back by 6 bases and J by 3 bases, and the junction contains 11 bases that no gene match accounts for. Sequences MDHEN (CDR1) and SYDVKM (CDR2) are obtained from the germline V gene. The sample's time point label, in plain terms: baseline before first vaccination. Vaccinee samples were obtained from the UK trials COV001 and COV002, which included a single-blind randomized controlled phase 2/3 trial of AZD1222 (ChAdOx1 nCoV-19) in healthy adults. For TCRbeta chain sequencing, PBMC samples from trial participants were taken at day 0 and at day 28 after the second dose.

The sequencing used peripheral blood, collected on day 0 of AZD1222 vaccination. The sequence joins TRBV28 to TRBJ1-2; the junction holds 9 bases that match TRBD1. The clonotype comes from an adult in good health. In nucleotide form, the sequence is TGTGCCAGCAGCGTACAGGGGGCCTCTTTTGACTATGGCTACACCTTC. Its amino acids are CASSVQGASFDYGYTF.